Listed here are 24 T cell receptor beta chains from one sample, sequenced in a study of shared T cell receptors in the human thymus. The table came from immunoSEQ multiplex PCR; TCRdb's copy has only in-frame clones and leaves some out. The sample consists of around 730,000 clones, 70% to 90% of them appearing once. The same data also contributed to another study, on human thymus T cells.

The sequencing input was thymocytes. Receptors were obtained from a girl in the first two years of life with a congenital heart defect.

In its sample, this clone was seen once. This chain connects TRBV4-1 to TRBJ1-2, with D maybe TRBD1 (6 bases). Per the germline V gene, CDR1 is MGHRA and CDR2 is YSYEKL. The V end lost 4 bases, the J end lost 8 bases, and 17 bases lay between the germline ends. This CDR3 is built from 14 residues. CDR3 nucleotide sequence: TGCGCCAGCAGCCCCCAACCGTCAGGGGAAGGCTACACCTTC. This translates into CASSPQPSGEGYTF.

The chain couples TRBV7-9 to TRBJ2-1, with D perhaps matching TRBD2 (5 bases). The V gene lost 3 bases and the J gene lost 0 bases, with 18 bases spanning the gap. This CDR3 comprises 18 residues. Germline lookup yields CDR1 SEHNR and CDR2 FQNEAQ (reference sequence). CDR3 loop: CASSLIWASPYSYNEQFF. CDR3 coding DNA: TGTGCCAGCAGCTTGATCTGGGCTAGCCCCTACTCCTACAATGAGCAGTTCTTC. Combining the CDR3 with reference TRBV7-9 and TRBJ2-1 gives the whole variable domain DTGVSQNPRHKITKRGQNVTFRCDPISEHNRLYWYRQTLGQGPEFLTYFQNEAQLEKSRLLSDRFSAERPKGSFSTLEIQRTEQGDSAMYLCASSLIWASPYSYNEQFFGPGTRLTVL.

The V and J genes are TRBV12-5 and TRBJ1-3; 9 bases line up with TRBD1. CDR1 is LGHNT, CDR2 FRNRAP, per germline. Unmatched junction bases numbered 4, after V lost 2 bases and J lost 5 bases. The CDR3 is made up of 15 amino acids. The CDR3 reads CASGLPHRGRNTIYF. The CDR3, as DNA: TGTGCTAGTGGTTTGCCCCACAGGGGGCGAAACACCATATATTTT.

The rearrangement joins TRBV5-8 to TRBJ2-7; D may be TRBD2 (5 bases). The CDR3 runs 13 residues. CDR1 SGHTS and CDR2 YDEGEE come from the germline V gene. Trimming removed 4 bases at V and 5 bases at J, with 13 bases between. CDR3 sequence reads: CASSQERGNEQYF. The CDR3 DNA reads TGTGCCAGCAGCCAAGAACGGGGAAACGAGCAGTACTTC.

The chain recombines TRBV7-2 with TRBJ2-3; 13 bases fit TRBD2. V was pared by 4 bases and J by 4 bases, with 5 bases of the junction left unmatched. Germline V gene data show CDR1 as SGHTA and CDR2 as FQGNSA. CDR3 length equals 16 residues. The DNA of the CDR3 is TGTGCCAGCAGCTCTTCACTAGCGGGGGGGTCAGATACGCAGTATTTT. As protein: CASSSSLAGGSDTQYF.

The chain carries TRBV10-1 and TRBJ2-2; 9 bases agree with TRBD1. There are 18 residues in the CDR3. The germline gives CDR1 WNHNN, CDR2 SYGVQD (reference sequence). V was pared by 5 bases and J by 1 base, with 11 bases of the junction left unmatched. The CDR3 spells CASSRDREGVKNTGELFF. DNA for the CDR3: TGCGCCAGCAGTCGGGACAGGGAAGGGGTGAAGAACACCGGGGAGCTGTTTTTT.

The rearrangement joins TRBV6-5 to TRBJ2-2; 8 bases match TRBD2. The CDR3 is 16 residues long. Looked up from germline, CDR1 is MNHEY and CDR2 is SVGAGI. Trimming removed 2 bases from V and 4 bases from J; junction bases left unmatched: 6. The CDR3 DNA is TGTGCCAGCAGTTACGCGGGGGGCAGGGTCACCGGGGAGCTGTTTTTT. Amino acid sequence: CASSYAGGRVTGELFF.

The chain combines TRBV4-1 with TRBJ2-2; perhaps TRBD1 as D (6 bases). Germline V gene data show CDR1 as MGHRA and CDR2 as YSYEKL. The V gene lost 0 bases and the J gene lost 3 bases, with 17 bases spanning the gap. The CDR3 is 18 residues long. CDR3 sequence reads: CASSQDQKGVTDTGELFF. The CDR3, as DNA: TGCGCCAGCAGCCAAGATCAGAAGGGGGTGACGGACACCGGGGAGCTGTTTTTT.

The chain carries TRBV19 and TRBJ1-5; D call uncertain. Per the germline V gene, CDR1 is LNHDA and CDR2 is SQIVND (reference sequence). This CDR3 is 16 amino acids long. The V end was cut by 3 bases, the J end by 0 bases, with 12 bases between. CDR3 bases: TGTGCCAGTAGTATCCCCGGGATCTCTAGCAATCAGCCCCAGCATTTT. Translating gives CASSIPGISSNQPQHF.

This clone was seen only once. The CDR3, as DNA: TGTGCCACCAGACCGACAGCTATGAACACTGAAGCTTTCTTT. It is translated as CATRPTAMNTEAFF. V and J are TRBV28 and TRBJ1-1; D is perhaps TRBD1 (5 bases). This CDR3 comprises 14 residues. V lost 10 bases, J lost 0 bases, and 15 bases lay in between. Germline values: CDR1 MDHEN, CDR2 SYDVKM.

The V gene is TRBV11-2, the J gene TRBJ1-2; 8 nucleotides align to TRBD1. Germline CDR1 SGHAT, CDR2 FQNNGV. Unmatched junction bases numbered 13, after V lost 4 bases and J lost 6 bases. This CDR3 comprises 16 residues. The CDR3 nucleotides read TGTGCCAGCAGCTCTTTTAGGACAGGGAGTTTCGATGGCTACACCTTC. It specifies CASSSFRTGSFDGYTF.

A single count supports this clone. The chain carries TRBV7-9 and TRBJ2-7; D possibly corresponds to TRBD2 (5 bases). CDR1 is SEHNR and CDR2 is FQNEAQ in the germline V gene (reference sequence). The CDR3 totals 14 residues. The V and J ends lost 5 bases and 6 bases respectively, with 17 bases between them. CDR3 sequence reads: CASSDIRRGREQYF. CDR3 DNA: TGTGCCAGCAGCGACATAAGGCGAGGGCGCGAGCAGTACTTC. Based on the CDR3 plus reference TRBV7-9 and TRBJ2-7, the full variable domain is DTGVSQNPRHKITKRGQNVTFRCDPISEHNRLYWYRQTLGQGPEFLTYFQNEAQLEKSRLLSDRFSAERPKGSFSTLEIQRTEQGDSAMYLCASSDIRRGREQYFGPGTRLTVT.

The CDR3 is CASSSWGQGEGEAFF. CDR3 coding DNA: TGTGCCAGCAGTTCCTGGGGTCAGGGGGAAGGCGAAGCTTTCTTT. This chain joins TRBV28 and TRBJ1-1, with 7 bases fitting TRBD1. Germline CDR1 and CDR2: MDHEN and SYDVKM. V lost 4 bases to trimming and J lost 8 bases; unmatched junction nucleotides: 13. This CDR3 is 15 amino acids long.

The CDR3 nucleotides read TGTGCCAGCAGTCCTAGGGGACAGGATCCTAACTATGGCTACACCTTC. Translated: CASSPRGQDPNYGYTF. The rearrangement uses TRBV27 and TRBJ1-2; TRBD1 aligns across 8 bases. Germline V gene data show CDR1 as MNHEY and CDR2 as SMNVEV (reference sequence). The V gene end was trimmed by 5 bases and the J gene end by 0 bases; junction bases not matched to a gene: 8. The CDR3 consists of 16 residues.

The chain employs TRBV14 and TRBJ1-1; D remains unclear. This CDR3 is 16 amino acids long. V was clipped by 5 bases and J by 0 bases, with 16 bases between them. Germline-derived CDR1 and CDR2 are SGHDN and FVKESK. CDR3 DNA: TGTGCCAGCAGCGCTGAAAGGGAGAGAATGAACACTGAAGCTTTCTTT. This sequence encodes CASSAERERMNTEAFF.

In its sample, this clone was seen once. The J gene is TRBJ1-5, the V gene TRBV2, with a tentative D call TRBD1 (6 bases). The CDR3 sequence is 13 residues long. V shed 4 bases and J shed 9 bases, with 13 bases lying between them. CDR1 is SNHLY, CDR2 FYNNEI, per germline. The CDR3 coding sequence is TGTGCCAGCAGTGTAAGGGGGATTCGGCCCCAGCATTTT. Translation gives CASSVRGIRPQHF.

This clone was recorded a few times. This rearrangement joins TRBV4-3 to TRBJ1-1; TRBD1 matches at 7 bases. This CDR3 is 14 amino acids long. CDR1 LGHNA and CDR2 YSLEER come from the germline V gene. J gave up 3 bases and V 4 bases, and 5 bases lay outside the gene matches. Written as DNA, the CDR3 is TGCGCCAGCAGCCGACAGGGTGGAGACACTGAAGCTTTCTTT. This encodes CASSRQGGDTEAFF.

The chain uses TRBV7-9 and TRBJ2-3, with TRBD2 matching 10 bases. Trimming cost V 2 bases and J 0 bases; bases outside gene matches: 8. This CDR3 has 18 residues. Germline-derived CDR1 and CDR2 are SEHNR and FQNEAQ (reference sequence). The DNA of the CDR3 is TGTGCCAGCAGCTTAAGCCTAGCGGGGGCCCTAAGCACAGATACGCAGTATTTT. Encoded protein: CASSLSLAGALSTDTQYF. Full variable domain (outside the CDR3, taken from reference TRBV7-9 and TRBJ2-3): DTGVSQNPRHKITKRGQNVTFRCDPISEHNRLYWYRQTLGQGPEFLTYFQNEAQLEKSRLLSDRFSAERPKGSFSTLEIQRTEQGDSAMYLCASSLSLAGALSTDTQYFGPGTRLTVL.

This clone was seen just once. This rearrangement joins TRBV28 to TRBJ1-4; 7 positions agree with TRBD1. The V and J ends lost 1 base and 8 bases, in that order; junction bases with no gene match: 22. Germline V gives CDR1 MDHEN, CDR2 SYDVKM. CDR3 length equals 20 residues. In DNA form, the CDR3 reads TGTGCCAGCAGTTTATACGATAGGGGACAGTTTCGCTCCAAACCAGAAAAACTGTTTTTT. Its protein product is CASSLYDRGQFRSKPEKLFF.

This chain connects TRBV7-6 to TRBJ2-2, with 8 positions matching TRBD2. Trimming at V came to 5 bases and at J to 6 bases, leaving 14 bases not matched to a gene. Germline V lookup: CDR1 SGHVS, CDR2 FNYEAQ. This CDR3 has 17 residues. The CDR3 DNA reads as TGTGCCAGCAGCCTGGTAGTGCGGGGGGCTGGGCCCGGGGAGCTGTTTTTT. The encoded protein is CASSLVVRGAGPGELFF.

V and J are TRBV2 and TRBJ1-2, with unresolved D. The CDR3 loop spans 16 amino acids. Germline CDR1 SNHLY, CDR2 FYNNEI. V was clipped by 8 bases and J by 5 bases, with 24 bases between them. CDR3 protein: CASFPQRLTKVYGYTF. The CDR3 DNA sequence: TGTGCCAGCTTCCCCCAGCGGCTGACCAAGGTGTATGGCTACACCTTC. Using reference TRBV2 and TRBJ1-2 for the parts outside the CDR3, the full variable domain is EPEVTQTPSHQVTQMGQEVILRCVPISNHLYFYWYRQILGQKVEFLVSFYNNEISEKSEIFDDQFSVERPDGSNFTLKIRSTKLEDSAMYFCASFPQRLTKVYGYTFGSGTRLTVV.

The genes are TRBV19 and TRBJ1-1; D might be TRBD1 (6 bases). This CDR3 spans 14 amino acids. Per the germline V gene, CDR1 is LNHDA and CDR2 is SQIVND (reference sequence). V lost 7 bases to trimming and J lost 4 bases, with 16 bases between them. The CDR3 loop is CASTTGHYATEAFF. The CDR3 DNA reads TGTGCCAGTACTACAGGGCACTACGCCACTGAAGCTTTCTTT.

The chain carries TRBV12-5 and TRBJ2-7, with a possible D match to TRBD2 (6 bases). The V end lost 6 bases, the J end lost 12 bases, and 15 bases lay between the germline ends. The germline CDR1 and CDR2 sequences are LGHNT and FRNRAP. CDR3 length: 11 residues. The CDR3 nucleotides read TGTGCTAGTGGCCCCGGGGTCGGGAGGTACTTC. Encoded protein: CASGPGVGRYF.

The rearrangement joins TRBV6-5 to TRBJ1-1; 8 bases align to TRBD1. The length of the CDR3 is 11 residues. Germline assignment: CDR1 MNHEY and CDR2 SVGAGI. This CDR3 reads CGATGDAEAFF. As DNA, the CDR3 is TGTGGTGCGACAGGGGACGCTGAAGCTTTCTTT.